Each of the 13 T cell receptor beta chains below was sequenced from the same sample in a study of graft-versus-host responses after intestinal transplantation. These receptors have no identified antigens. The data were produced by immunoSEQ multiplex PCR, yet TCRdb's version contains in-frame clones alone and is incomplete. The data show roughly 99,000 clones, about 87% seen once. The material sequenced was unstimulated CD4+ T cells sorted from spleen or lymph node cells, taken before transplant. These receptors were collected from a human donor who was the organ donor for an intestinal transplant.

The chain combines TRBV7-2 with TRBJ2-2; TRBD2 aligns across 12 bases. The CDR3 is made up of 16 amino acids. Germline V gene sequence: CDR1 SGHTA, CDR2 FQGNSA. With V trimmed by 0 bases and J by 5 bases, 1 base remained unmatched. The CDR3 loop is CASSLATSGGTGELFF. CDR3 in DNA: TGTGCCAGCAGCTTAGCAACTAGCGGGGGGACCGGGGAGCTGTTTTTT.

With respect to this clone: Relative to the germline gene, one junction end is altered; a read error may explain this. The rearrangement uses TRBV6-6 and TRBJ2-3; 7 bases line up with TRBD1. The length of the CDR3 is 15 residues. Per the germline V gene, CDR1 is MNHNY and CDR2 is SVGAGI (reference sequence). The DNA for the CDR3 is TGTGCCAGCAGTCGAAGACAGGGAAGCACGGATACGCAGTATTTT. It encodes CASSRRQGSTDTQYF.

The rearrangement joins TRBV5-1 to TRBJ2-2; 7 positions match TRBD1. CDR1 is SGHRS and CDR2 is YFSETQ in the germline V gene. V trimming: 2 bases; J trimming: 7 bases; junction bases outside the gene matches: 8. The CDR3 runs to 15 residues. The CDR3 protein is CASSFLTGLGGELFF. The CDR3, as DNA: TGCGCCAGCAGCTTCCTGACAGGGTTAGGCGGGGAGCTGTTTTTT.

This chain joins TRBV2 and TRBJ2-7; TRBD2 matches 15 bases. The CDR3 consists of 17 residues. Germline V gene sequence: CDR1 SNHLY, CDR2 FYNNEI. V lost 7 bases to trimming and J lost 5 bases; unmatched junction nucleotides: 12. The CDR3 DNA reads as TGTGCCAGCACCTGGGGGACTAGCGGGAGGTCTTTGCACGAGCAGTACTTC. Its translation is CASTWGTSGRSLHEQYF. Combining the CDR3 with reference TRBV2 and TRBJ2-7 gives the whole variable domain EPEVTQTPSHQVTQMGQEVILRCVPISNHLYFYWYRQILGQKVEFLVSFYNNEISEKSEIFDDQFSVERPDGSNFTLKIRSTKLEDSAMYFCASTWGTSGRSLHEQYFGPGTRLTVT.

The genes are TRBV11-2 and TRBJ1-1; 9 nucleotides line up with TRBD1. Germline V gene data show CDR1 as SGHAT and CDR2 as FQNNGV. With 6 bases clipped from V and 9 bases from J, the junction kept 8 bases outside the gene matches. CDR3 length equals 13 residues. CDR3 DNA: TGTGCCAGCAGTCAAGGTACAGGGGGCCAAGCTTTCTTT. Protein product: CASSQGTGGQAFF.

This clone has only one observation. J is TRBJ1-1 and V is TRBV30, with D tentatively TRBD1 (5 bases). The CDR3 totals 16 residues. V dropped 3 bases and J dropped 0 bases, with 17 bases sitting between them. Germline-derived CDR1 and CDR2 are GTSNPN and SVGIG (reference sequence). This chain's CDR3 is CAWSARRAGLNTEAFF. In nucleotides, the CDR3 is TGTGCCTGGAGCGCTCGCAGGGCAGGGTTGAACACTGAAGCTTTCTTT.

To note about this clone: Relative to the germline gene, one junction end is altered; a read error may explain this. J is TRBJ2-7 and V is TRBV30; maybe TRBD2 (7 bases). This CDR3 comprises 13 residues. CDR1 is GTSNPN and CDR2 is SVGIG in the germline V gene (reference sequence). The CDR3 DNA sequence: TGTGCCTGGCGTGTAAGGGGGGGGCCCGTAAGGAGCTTC. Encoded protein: CAWRVRGGPVRSF.

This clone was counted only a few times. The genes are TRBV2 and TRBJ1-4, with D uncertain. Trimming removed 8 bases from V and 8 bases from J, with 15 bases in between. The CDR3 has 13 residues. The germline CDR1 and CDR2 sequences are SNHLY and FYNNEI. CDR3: CASALAEGEKLFF. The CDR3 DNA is TGTGCCAGCGCCTTGGCAGAAGGAGAAAAACTGTTTTTT.

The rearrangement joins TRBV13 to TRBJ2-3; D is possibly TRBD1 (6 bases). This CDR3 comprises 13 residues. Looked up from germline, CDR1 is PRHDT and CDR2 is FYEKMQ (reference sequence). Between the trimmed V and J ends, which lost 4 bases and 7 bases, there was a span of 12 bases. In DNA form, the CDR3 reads TGTGCCAGCAGCTCCATGGGGGCGAATACGCAGTATTTT. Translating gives CASSSMGANTQYF.

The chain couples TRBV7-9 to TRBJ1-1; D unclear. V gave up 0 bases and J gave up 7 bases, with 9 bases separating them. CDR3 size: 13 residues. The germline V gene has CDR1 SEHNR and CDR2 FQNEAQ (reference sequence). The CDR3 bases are TGTGCCAGCAGCTTAGCGGCAGCTGATGAAGCTTTCTTT. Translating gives CASSLAAADEAFF.

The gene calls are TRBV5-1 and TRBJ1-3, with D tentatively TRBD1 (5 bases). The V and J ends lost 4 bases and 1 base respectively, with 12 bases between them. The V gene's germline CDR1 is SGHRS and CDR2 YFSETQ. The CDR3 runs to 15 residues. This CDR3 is CASSAVGGSGNTIYF. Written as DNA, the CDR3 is TGCGCCAGCAGCGCCGTTGGGGGTTCTGGAAACACCATATATTTT.

CDR3 in amino acids: CASSPKKGLAVSSYEQYF. The CDR3 DNA reads TGTGCCAGTAGTCCGAAAAAAGGACTAGCGGTTTCCTCCTACGAGCAGTACTTC. V usage is TRBV19 and J usage is TRBJ2-7; 10 nucleotides agree with TRBD2. The germline CDR1 and CDR2 sequences are LNHDA and SQIVND (reference sequence). The CDR3 sequence is 18 residues long. Trimming took 5 bases from V and 0 from J; bases not matched to a gene: 13.

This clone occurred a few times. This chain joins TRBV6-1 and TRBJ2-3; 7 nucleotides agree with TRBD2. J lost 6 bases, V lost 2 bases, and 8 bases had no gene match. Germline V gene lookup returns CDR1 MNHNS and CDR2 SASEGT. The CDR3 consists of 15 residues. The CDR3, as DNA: TGTGCCAGCAGTGAAATCGTTAGCGGGCCCGATACGCAGTATTTT. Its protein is CASSEIVSGPDTQYF.